This T cell receptor (beta chain) was sequenced in a study of T-cell memory formation after mild COVID-19. At the level of the study: For the most part, TCR clusters were specific to one donor.

Study results and caveats: CD4/CD8 balance held among clones contracting day 15 to 85, and later expanders leaned CD4+. Day 37-peaking second-wave clones had unconfirmed SARS-CoV-2 specificity.

A note on this clonotype: No antigen is known for it.

5'RACE with constant-segment primers yielded barcoded, UMI-tagged TCR alpha and TCR beta cDNA libraries. TCRdb reprocessed the 5' RACE reads via MiXCR and lists one record per CDR3 protein. The sample gives under 600,000 distinct CDR3 sequences, about 20% of which show up once; around 7.7% is in the top ten. Trimming removed 5 bases from V and 2 bases from J; junction bases left unmatched: 8. This CDR3 contains 15 residues. The genes are TRBV12-3 or TRBV12-4 and TRBJ2-5; 7 nucleotides align to TRBD2. This clonotype was obtained from an adult woman who had mild COVID-19 (a few samples of this study predate the infection). Cell type and time point are not known. Sequencing was done on a sample of PBMCs or a T cell subset sorted from them (not recorded which). This CDR3 is CASSRPGLHQETQYF. CDR3 coding DNA: TGTGCCAGCAGTCGGCCGGGACTACATCAAGAGACCCAGTACTTC.